These T cell receptor beta chains were read from a single sample in a study of memory CD8 T cells in hepatitis C reinfection. Only in-frame clones appear in the TCRdb table, and some are missing; sequencing was by immunoSEQ multiplex PCR. The profile shows about 43,000 clones, 85% to 90% of them singletons. Sequencing used naive CD8+ T cells sorted from blood. These receptors all come from a man aged 18 to 29 with hepatitis C virus infection. CDR3s leave out the opening cysteine and the closing phenylalanine or tryptophan. Each record gives: J gene, clone size, V gene, CDR3 protein. Clone size is shown for a subset of rows, as once, few, many or a class of expanded clone.

TRBJ2-1,-,TRBV5-1,ASSYGLGTPSYNEQF
TRBJ2-7,-,TRBV7-9,ASSLGASFEQY
TRBJ2-5,-,TRBV7-9,ASSPSAGGPSKETQY
-,-,TRBV28,ASHEGSEQY
TRBJ1-1,-,TRBV29-1,SVGTRWNTEAF
TRBJ2-2,-,TRBV6-9,ATELLAGVTGELF
TRBJ2-3,-,TRBV28,ASRPAVEGQGAQGTDTQY
TRBJ2-7,-,TRBV11-2,ASSLAAGGYEQY
TRBJ2-2,-,TRBV9,ASSGLTAPGELF
TRBJ2-2,once,TRBV2,ASSPRGPGIAGDAGELF
TRBJ2-1,-,TRBV28,ASSFDNYNEQF
TRBJ2-5,-,TRBV19,ASSIASRSPETQY
TRBJ1-2,-,TRBV27,ASSLSQSVGYT
TRBJ1-5,few,TRBV5-1,ASSLVGGSNQPQH
TRBJ2-3,-,TRBV6-5,ASSQDLRIDTQY
TRBJ2-1,-,TRBV5-4,ASSLLAGGHNEQF
TRBJ2-7,-,TRBV6-1,ASSGGLISYEQY
TRBJ2-7,-,TRBV29-1,SVVGTGRYEQY
TRBJ1-2,-,TRBV5-1,ASSETTGIIYGYT
TRBJ2-7,-,TRBV7-9,ASSLGDRGLSSYEQY
TRBJ1-2,once,TRBV5-6,ASSLPDRGFYGYT
TRBJ2-1,-,TRBV4-1,ASSQEGEQGPYNEQF
TRBJ2-1,-,TRBV9,ASSVGPLPSGRLYNEQF
TRBJ2-1,-,TRBV11-2,ASSLGRTGNNEQF
TRBJ2-7,-,TRBV6-5,ASSYLLTGTGEQY
TRBJ1-1,once,TRBV19,ASSIGPYSTEAF
TRBJ2-7,-,TRBV27,ASSASPGTGVYEQY
TRBJ2-1,few,TRBV4-1,ASSQAPGSSNEQF
TRBJ1-1,-,TRBV19,ASSIGQGIGNEAF
TRBJ1-4,few,TRBV7-9,ASSPLTGDGRRREKLF
TRBJ2-1,-,TRBV2,ASRGTSGGRGEQF
TRBJ2-1,-,TRBV6-1,ASSLRDFENEQF
TRBJ2-5,-,TRBV6-5,ASSYGREETQY
TRBJ2-3,-,TRBV7-3,ASSPIAGRADTQY
TRBJ2-6,-,TRBV27,ASSLYARGSGANVLT
TRBJ1-2,-,TRBV6-5,ASSYGQGVWGYT
TRBJ2-3,-,TRBV7-9,ASSESKQGSTDTQY
TRBJ1-2,-,TRBV7-2,ASSLALGQNYGYT
TRBJ1-2,-,TRBV28,ASSSSLEPGGYT
TRBJ2-5,-,TRBV6-5,ASSHGQGKTQY
TRBJ2-3,-,TRBV7-3,ASSLGGAGHTDTQY
TRBJ2-7,-,TRBV5-4,ASSLRDSPSYEQY
TRBJ1-3,-,TRBV29-1,SVEADSSSGNTIY
TRBJ1-1,-,TRBV5-4,ASSYSLTEAF
TRBJ1-3,-,TRBV18,ASSRDLSSGNTIY
TRBJ2-6,once,TRBV27,ASSWTGSFAGANVLT
TRBJ2-1,-,TRBV4-1,ASSRRDSYNEQF
TRBJ2-2,-,TRBV5-8,ASSFGQANTGELF